What follows is one T cell receptor (beta chain) and its context. The data are from a study of blood T cell repertoires in COVID-19. Turning to the study itself: The samples span acute and convalescent COVID-19 from the United States, Italy and Spain. In each case, the material was cDNA or gDNA derived from T cells, B-cell-depleted T cells, or PBMCs.

The authors' processing: Nucleated cell counts were estimated from reference gene primer amplification. Profiled with immunoSEQ multiplex PCR; TCRdb holds only in-frame clones, not every one. V, J and clone size were drawn from that table, and D and trimming were deduced from the DNA. The table lists about 96,000 clones, around 85% of them singletons, with roughly a sixth in the top ten. The CDR3 sequence is 15 residues long. Per the germline V gene, CDR1 is SGHDT and CDR2 is YYEEEE. With V trimmed by 4 bases and J by 10 bases, 11 bases remained unmatched. The chain carries TRBV5-6 and TRBJ1-6; 7 bases fit TRBD1. The sequence derives from a woman aged 60-75 years with acute or convalescent COVID-19. Material for sequencing was peripheral blood. The CDR3 region has the DNA TGTGCCAGCAGCCAGTTGAGGGGGCTAGGCTCACCCCTCCACTTT. It specifies CASSQLRGLGSPLHF. Together with reference TRBV5-6 and TRBJ1-6, the CDR3 gives the full variable domain: DAGVTQSPTHLIKTRGQQVTLRCSPKSGHDTVSWYQQALGQGPQFIFQYYEEEERQRGNFPDRFSGHQFPNYSSELNVNALLLGDSALYLCASSQLRGLGSPLHFGNGTRLTVT.